The rows below give T cell receptor beta chains drawn from one sample of a study of blood T cell repertoires in COVID-19. Clones were sequenced by immunoSEQ multiplex PCR, and TCRdb holds only the in-frame ones, with some missing. The table includes under 250,000 clones, around 80% detected once. The source material was peripheral blood. These receptors all come from a woman in her 70s with acute or convalescent COVID-19. Both conserved end residues are trimmed from each CDR3.

TRBV6-5	13	TRBJ2-7	ASSTLAGVPYEQY
TRBV7-3	12	TRBJ1-1	ASSLGAQNTEAF
TRBV6-6	13	TRBJ2-1	ASHTSQTGMHEQF
TRBV4-3	15	TRBJ2-2	ASSQDPLGAGAGELF
TRBV7-2	13	TRBJ1-2	ASSSPTRTGYGYT
TRBV3-1/TRBV3-2	8	TRBJ1-2	ATGDYGYT
TRBV6-5	12	TRBJ2-3	ASSSSGGVDTQY
TRBV2	10	TRBJ1-2	ASKRTGYGYT
TRBV30	11	TRBJ2-4	AWDQGTKNIQY
TRBV6-5	12	TRBJ1-2	ASRSRQAPRGYT
TRBV13	14	TRBJ2-2	ASSSRQVANTGELF
TRBV4-1	14	TRBJ1-1	ASSQAFRGTRAEAF
TRBV3-1/TRBV3-2	14	TRBJ2-1	ASSQVSGLGYNEQF
TRBV10-3	13	TRBJ2-7	AIRPTGTGGAEQY
TRBV6-5	11	TRBJ2-2	ATLPGIAGELF
TRBV7-9	12	TRBJ2-7	ASSFSDTTYEQY
TRBV7-2	10	TRBJ2-7	ASSLGEYEQY
TRBV7-9	9	TRBJ2-3	ASSFGGTQY
TRBV10-3	14	TRBJ2-3	AISESLRQNTDTQY
TRBV18	12	TRBJ1-1	ASSPVQGRTEAF
TRBV7-3	13	TRBJ2-2	ASSPGLEGAGELF
TRBV6-7	15	TRBJ1-6	ASSTTGASSYNSPLH
TRBV2	8	TRBJ2-7	ASSIYEQY
TRBV19	11	TRBJ1-1	ASSPQTEVEAF
TRBV11-2	11	TRBJ2-7	ASSLAQAYEQY
TRBV6-4	14	TRBJ2-1	ASSAPGQGLNNEQF
TRBV9	14	TRBJ2-1	ASSVATRHSYNEQF
TRBV5-4	14	TRBJ2-7	ASSLDPSGSTYEQY
TRBV9	13	TRBJ2-2	ASTHGGAVTGELF
TRBV9	14	TRBJ2-3	ASSVASGGGPDTQY
TRBV5-1	16	TRBJ2-7	ASTPGASGGGISYEQY
TRBV12-5	13	TRBJ1-1	ASGSMATGNTEAF
TRBV7-3	11	TRBJ2-5	ASSSTSDGTQY
TRBV18	14	TRBJ1-1	ASSPVGAGTSTEAF
TRBV7-9	11	TRBJ1-5	ASSREPNQPQH
TRBV6-1	11	TRBJ1-2	ASSEGGSHGYT
TRBV5-1	12	TRBJ1-5	ASSPGGSGQPQH
TRBV6-2/TRBV6-3	13	TRBJ2-1	ASSFERGGKDEQF
TRBV18	14	TRBJ2-4	ASSLIRGLAKNIQY
TRBV5-1	15	TRBJ2-3	ASSLGIAGGGTDTQY
TRBV9	13	TRBJ1-3	ASSAFQASGNTIY
TRBV9	18	TRBJ2-1	ASSHQGTSGEKSSYNEQF
TRBV18	15	TRBJ1-1	ASSPKTGGGRYTEAF
TRBV10-1	13	TRBJ2-5	ASSEGLAGQETQY
TRBV6-5	13	TRBJ1-4	ASDRQGAVGEKLF
TRBV5-1	15	TRBJ2-3	ASSSSISGGATDTQY